This TCR beta chain was observed in a study of identical twins. Whole-study findings and limits: Out-of-frame alpha sequences shared between twins exhibited an excess of low generation probability.

A single record per CDR3 protein comes from TCRdb applying MiXCR to the 5' RACE reads. The table lists 400,000 to 650,000 distinct CDR3 sequences, 20% to 25% of them singletons. The ends lost 3 bases at V and 5 bases at J; junction bases unmatched: 3. The V gene's germline CDR1 is LGHNA and CDR2 YSLEER. This CDR3 is built from 13 residues. This clonotype was found many times. What it binds is unknown. A further study also used this sample, focusing on T cells expressing NK-cell markers.

Input material: CD4+ T cells sorted from blood. The TCR originated in a woman aged 18 to 35 in good health. The rearrangement uses TRBV4-3 and TRBJ2-7; 8 nucleotides agree with TRBD2. CDR3 sequence: CASSQGLVHEQYF. The CDR3 DNA sequence: TGCGCCAGCAGCCAGGGACTAGTTCACGAGCAGTACTTC.